A single sample gave rise to the 17 T cell receptor beta chains below, sequenced in a study of cytomegalovirus exposure and HLA in healthy donors. The PCR used 60 Vbeta and 13 Jbeta primers. Profiled with immunoSEQ multiplex PCR; TCRdb holds only in-frame clones, not every one. This sample yields about 80,000 clones, of which 62% are seen a single time; 3.5% to 4.5% belongs to the top ten. The material sequenced was PBMCs. Source of these receptors: a male donor in good health and CMV-seropositive.

V and J are TRBV19 and TRBJ1-1; unclear D gene. Trimming removed 6 bases from V and 3 bases from J, with 11 bases in between. CDR1 is LNHDA and CDR2 is SQIVND in the germline V gene (reference sequence). CDR3 length: 13 amino acids. CDR3 loop: CASSQPRDTEAFF. DNA for the CDR3: TGTGCCAGTAGCCAGCCGAGGGACACTGAAGCTTTCTTT. Using reference TRBV19 and TRBJ1-1 for the parts outside the CDR3, the full variable domain is DGGITQSPKYLFRKEGQNVTLSCEQNLNHDAMYWYRQDPGQGLRLIYYSQIVNDFQKGDIAEGYSVSREKKESFPLTVTSAQKNPTAFYLCASSQPRDTEAFFGQGTRLTVV.

The rearrangement uses TRBV6-5 and TRBJ1-2, with a weak D call TRBD1 (6 bases). The CDR3 length is 14 residues. V lost 5 bases, J lost 7 bases, and 17 bases lay in between. From germline, CDR1 is MNHEY and CDR2 SVGAGI. As DNA, the CDR3 is TGTGCCAGCAGTACCCTCGGACAGCAGGGTGGCTACACCTTC. Translating gives CASSTLGQQGGYTF.

CDR3 residues: CAWGQGLPNSPLHF. CDR3 DNA sequence: TGTGCCTGGGGACAGGGCCTTCCTAATTCACCCCTCCACTTT. This sequence joins TRBV30 and TRBJ1-6; the match to TRBD1 covers 8 bases. Germline CDR1 and CDR2: GTSNPN and SVGIG (reference sequence). V was clipped by 5 bases and J by 6 bases; unmatched bases: 6. The CDR3 length is 14 residues.

The chain has TRBV20-1 and TRBJ2-1, with D perhaps matching TRBD1 (5 bases). The CDR3 extends over 9 amino acids. Per germline, CDR1 DFQATT and CDR2 SNEGSKA (reference sequence). Trimming cost V 8 bases and J 9 bases, with 8 bases left between them. The CDR3 loop is CSLRGEQFF. The DNA of the CDR3 is TGCAGTTTAAGGGGTGAGCAGTTCTTC.

The chain joins TRBV28 to TRBJ1-4, with 8 bases lining up with TRBD1. The CDR3 is 14 amino acids. V shed 6 bases, J shed 1 base, and the junction held 1 base outside the gene matches. CDR1 is MDHEN and CDR2 is SYDVKM in the germline V gene. Written as DNA, the CDR3 is TGTGCCAGCAGAGACAGGGGAACTAATGAAAAACTGTTTTTT. Amino acids: CASRDRGTNEKLFF.

J is TRBJ2-1 and V is TRBV30; 9 nucleotides align to TRBD2. The V gene end was trimmed by 0 bases and the J gene end by 5 bases; junction bases not matched to a gene: 2. The CDR3 runs to 14 residues. The germline CDR1 and CDR2 sequences are GTSNPN and SVGIG (reference sequence). The CDR3 protein is CAWSVLAGNNEQFF. Written as DNA, the CDR3 is TGTGCCTGGAGTGTACTAGCGGGCAACAATGAGCAGTTCTTC.

The chain uses TRBV6-5 and TRBJ2-3; D is unclear. The CDR3 runs 13 residues. V dropped 6 bases and J dropped 2 bases, with 9 bases sitting between them. Germline assignment: CDR1 MNHEY and CDR2 SVGAGI. This CDR3 reads CASSRIYTDTQYF. Here the CDR3 DNA reads TGTGCCAGCAGCCGTATCTACACAGATACGCAGTATTTT.

The rearrangement joins TRBV5-6 to TRBJ2-7, with 10 bases matching TRBD2. CDR3 size: 16 residues. The ends lost 2 bases at V and 5 bases at J; junction bases unmatched: 10. Germline V CDR1 and CDR2: SGHDT, YYEEEE. In DNA form, the CDR3 reads TGTGCCAGCAGCTTTAGCGGGAGGACTAGCATCCACGAGCAGTACTTC. This gives the protein CASSFSGRTSIHEQYF.

In this sample, this clone turned up a few times. The gene calls are TRBV9 and TRBJ2-1; TRBD2 agrees at 9 bases. The length of the CDR3 is 19 residues. V was clipped by 0 bases and J by 8 bases; unmatched bases: 18. From germline, CDR1 is SGDLS and CDR2 YYNGEE. CDR3: CASSVASKGGREAGDEQFF. The CDR3 region has the DNA TGTGCCAGCAGCGTAGCCTCCAAGGGCGGGAGGGAAGCCGGGGATGAGCAGTTCTTC.

V gene TRBV6-1 combines with J gene TRBJ1-5, with 7 nucleotides matching TRBD1. The germline gives CDR1 MNHNS, CDR2 SASEGT. The CDR3 consists of 18 residues. V was clipped by 3 bases and J by 1 base; unmatched bases: 12. DNA of the CDR3: TGTGCCAGCAGTGAGATACAGGGGTTTAATTGGAGCAATCAGCCCCAGCATTTT. Translating it yields CASSEIQGFNWSNQPQHF.

The chain is built from TRBV28 and TRBJ1-1, with D perhaps TRBD1 (5 bases). Germline V gene sequence: CDR1 MDHEN, CDR2 SYDVKM. The CDR3 has 14 amino acids. Trimming stripped 3 bases from V and 5 bases from J, with 13 bases between. CDR3: CASSFSGRGTEAFF. Here the CDR3 DNA reads TGTGCCAGCAGTTTTTCCGGGAGGGGAACTGAAGCTTTCTTT.

This clone has at least ten counts. CDR3 region: CASSVDRVANYGYTF. CDR3 nucleotides: TGTGCCAGCTCCGTTGACAGGGTAGCTAACTATGGCTACACCTTC. This sequence joins TRBV18 and TRBJ1-2, with 7 bases aligning to TRBD1. The CDR3 is 15 residues long. V was clipped by 6 bases and J by 0 bases; unmatched bases: 7. Germline loops: CDR1 KGHSH, CDR2 LQKENI. The full variable domain, with the rest looked up from reference TRBV18 and TRBJ1-2, is NAGVMQNPRHLVRRRGQEARLRCSPMKGHSHVYWYRQLPEEGLKFMVYLQKENIIDESGMPKERFSAEFPKEGPSILRIQQVVRGDSAAYFCASSVDRVANYGYTFGSGTRLTVV.

The chain uses TRBV2 and TRBJ2-7; D not resolved. Germline loops: CDR1 SNHLY, CDR2 FYNNEI. CDR3 length: 11 amino acids. Trimming removed 9 bases at V and 7 bases at J, with 13 bases between. CDR3 bases: TGTGCCAGTACTGGGCTTCGGGAGCAGTACTTC. Translation: CASTGLREQYF.

The rearrangement uses TRBV25-1 and TRBJ1-1, with D possibly matching TRBD1 (5 bases). The CDR3 is 15 residues long. Trimming stripped 4 bases from V and 0 bases from J, with 12 bases between. Germline CDR1 MGHDK, CDR2 SYGVNS. CDR3 protein: CASSGAGRMNTEAFF. The CDR3 DNA is TGTGCCAGCAGTGGAGCGGGACGGATGAACACTGAAGCTTTCTTT.

The chain employs TRBV11-2 and TRBJ2-1, with D tentatively TRBD1 (5 bases). The CDR3 covers 14 residues. V shed 2 bases and J shed 7 bases, with 12 bases lying between them. In germline, CDR1 is SGHAT, CDR2 FQNNGV. CDR3 bases: TGTGCCAGCAGCTTAAGGGGAAGGGCGAATGAGCAGTTCTTC. It specifies CASSLRGRANEQFF.

The V gene is TRBV28, the J gene TRBJ2-4; D possibly corresponds to TRBD2 (7 bases). The CDR3 is 16 amino acids. Germline values: CDR1 MDHEN, CDR2 SYDVKM. V lost 4 bases to trimming and J lost 7 bases, with 20 bases between them. The chain's CDR3 is CASSSLGGQAGNIQYF. Here the CDR3 DNA reads TGTGCCAGCAGTTCCCTCGGGGGGCAGGCTGGGAACATTCAGTACTTC.

The V call is TRBV7-2, the J call TRBJ2-2; 12 bases are a match to TRBD2. Germline lookup yields CDR1 SGHTA and CDR2 FQGNSA. The CDR3 is made up of 16 amino acids. V lost 5 bases to trimming and J lost 4 bases; unmatched junction nucleotides: 5. The CDR3 loop reads CASSTRTSGTTGELFF. Written as DNA, the CDR3 is TGTGCCAGCAGCACGAGGACTAGCGGGACCACCGGGGAGCTGTTTTTT. Drawing the rest from reference TRBV7-2 and TRBJ2-2, the complete variable domain is GAGVSQSPSNKVTEKGKDVELRCDPISGHTALYWYRQSLGQGLEFLIYFQGNSAPDKSGLPSDRFSAERTGGSVSTLTIQRTQQEDSAVYLCASSTRTSGTTGELFFGEGSRLTVL.